These 30 T cell receptor beta chains were sequenced from one sample in a study of beta chain features in type 1 diabetes. General study findings and limits: Type 1 diabetes patients had TCRB CDR3s that were shorter (moderately but significantly so) in all four CD4+ subsets.

The investigators reverse transcribed all of the isolated RNA, so they sequenced expressed TCRB transcripts. Profiling relied on immunoSEQ multiplex PCR, and the TCRdb table lists in-frame clones only, not all of them. There are roughly 730,000 clones in the sample; 13% occur only once, and 0.022% lies in the top ten. The antigens of these receptors remain unknown. The sequencing input was naive CD4+ T cells from blood. Every receptor here comes from a man younger than 30 with type 1 diabetes.

This clone showed up just a few times. The chain is built from TRBV19 and TRBJ2-3; D may be TRBD2 (5 bases). This CDR3 is built from 16 residues. V lost 0 bases, J lost 6 bases, and 16 bases lay in between. Germline lookup yields CDR1 LNHDA and CDR2 SQIVND (reference sequence). The CDR3: CASSIDLGVGVDTQYF. In nucleotides, the CDR3 is TGTGCCAGTAGTATAGACCTCGGGGTCGGAGTGGATACGCAGTATTTT.

This clone was counted only a few times. This chain uses TRBV2 with TRBJ2-5, with TRBD2 matching over 10 bases. Germline CDR1 and CDR2: SNHLY and FYNNEI. The CDR3 runs to 18 residues. The V and J ends lost 4 bases and 1 base, in that order; junction bases with no gene match: 12. CDR3 protein: CASSGPTSGEIIQETQYF. The CDR3 coding sequence is TGTGCCAGCAGTGGGCCAACTAGCGGGGAAATAATCCAAGAGACCCAGTACTTC.

The chain combines TRBV5-4 with TRBJ2-3; 7 nucleotides match TRBD2. CDR3 size: 15 residues. V was pared by 3 bases and J by 1 base, with 5 bases of the junction left unmatched. Germline-derived CDR1 and CDR2 are SGHNT and YYREEE (reference sequence). Written as DNA, the CDR3 is TGTGCCAGCAGCTCTAGCGGTCGCGGCACAGATACGCAGTATTTT. Amino acids: CASSSSGRGTDTQYF.

V and J are TRBV30 and TRBJ1-2; D uncertain. The CDR3 is made up of 13 amino acids. Trimming took 1 base from V and 4 from J, leaving 10 bases between them. Germline CDR1 reads GTSNPN; CDR2 reads SVGIG (reference sequence). In nucleotides, the CDR3 is TGTGCCTGGAGTGCCTCGATCCGCTATGGCTACACCTTC. Protein sequence: CAWSASIRYGYTF.

The chain carries TRBV4-1 and TRBJ1-5; possible D gene TRBD1, 6 bases. With 4 bases removed from V and 4 bases from J, the gap between germline ends came to 20 bases. There are 17 residues in the CDR3. CDR1 MGHRA and CDR2 YSYEKL come from the germline V gene. CDR3 nucleotide sequence: TGCGCCAGCAGCCTCCGAGGGGGGGCCCAAGGGAATCAGCCCCAGCATTTT. It codes for CASSLRGGAQGNQPQHF.

This clone appeared a single time. The chain's CDR3 is CASTPRGRGNTEAFF. CDR3 nucleotide sequence: TGTGCCAGCACCCCTAGGGGGAGGGGGAACACTGAAGCTTTCTTT. The V call is TRBV6-6, the J call TRBJ1-1, with a tentative D call TRBD1 (6 bases). V was trimmed by 7 bases and J by 1 base, leaving 16 bases between them. The CDR3 has 15 residues. Germline values: CDR1 MNHNY, CDR2 SVGAGI (reference sequence).

The J gene is TRBJ2-7, the V gene TRBV28; D gene ambiguous. Germline CDR1 MDHEN, CDR2 SYDVKM. The CDR3 is 14 residues long. Trimming removed 5 bases at V and 0 bases at J, with 11 bases between. CDR3: CASSTSRNSYEQYF. CDR3 bases: TGTGCCAGCAGTACCAGCCGAAACTCCTACGAGCAGTACTTC.

The chain joins TRBV10-3 to TRBJ2-7; D gene unclear. V was clipped by 2 bases and J by 3 bases, with 5 bases between them. Germline values: CDR1 ENHRY, CDR2 SYGVKD. The CDR3 is made up of 12 amino acids. DNA for the CDR3: TGTGCCATCAGTGAGGGTATCTACGAGCAGTACTTC. Its protein is CAISEGIYEQYF.

The CDR3 reads CASSLQGLDQPQHF. The CDR3, as DNA: TGTGCCAGCAGCTTACAAGGGTTGGATCAGCCCCAGCATTTT. The J gene is TRBJ1-5, the V gene TRBV7-9, with D hard to call. Per germline, CDR1 SEHNR and CDR2 FQNEAQ (reference sequence). This CDR3 region has 14 residues. Between the trimmed V and J ends, which lost 2 bases and 5 bases, there was a span of 10 bases.

This clone was detected only a few times. The chain recombines TRBV19 with TRBJ2-2; no reliable D call. The V gene lost 0 bases and the J gene lost 0 bases, with 17 bases spanning the gap. CDR1 is LNHDA and CDR2 is SQIVND in the germline V gene (reference sequence). The CDR3 extends over 19 amino acids. CDR3 DNA sequence: TGTGCCAGTAGTATAGATCGGGCAGCACTCACCTCGAACACCGGGGAGCTGTTTTTT. Translated, it gives CASSIDRAALTSNTGELFF.

This chain uses TRBV5-1 with TRBJ2-5; no reliable D call. Germline CDR1 and CDR2: SGHRS and YFSETQ. Between the trimmed V and J ends, which lost 3 bases and 2 bases, there was a span of 8 bases. This CDR3 has 13 residues. In DNA form, the CDR3 reads TGCGCCAGCAGCTCATTGAATCAAGAGACCCAGTACTTC. This sequence encodes CASSSLNQETQYF.

This clone was detected only a few times. This chain joins TRBV5-1 and TRBJ2-5; a weak D match, TRBD2 (5 bases). V was clipped by 0 bases and J by 4 bases, with 10 bases between them. The CDR3 contains 14 residues. Germline V gives CDR1 SGHRS, CDR2 YFSETQ. CDR3: CASSLERSGETQYF. The CDR3 DNA sequence: TGCGCCAGCAGCTTGGAGAGGAGCGGAGAGACCCAGTACTTC.

The DNA for the CDR3 is TGTGCCAGCAGCGTAGTGAGCCGACAGGGAGACTATGGCTACACCTTC. Protein: CASSVVSRQGDYGYTF. The V call is TRBV9, the J call TRBJ1-2; TRBD1 matches at 7 bases. This CDR3 spans 16 amino acids. CDR1 is SGDLS and CDR2 is YYNGEE in the germline V gene. V shed 0 bases, J shed 3 bases, and the junction held 8 bases outside the gene matches.

This clone has only a few counts. In DNA form, the CDR3 reads TGTGCCAGCTCCTTATCTTGGGAGAACACTGAAGCTTTCTTT. This encodes CASSLSWENTEAFF. The V and J genes are TRBV18 and TRBJ1-1, with D unresolved. The CDR3 consists of 14 residues. Germline lookup yields CDR1 KGHSH and CDR2 LQKENI. V lost 6 bases and J 1 base, leaving 12 bases between the germline ends.

This chain joins TRBV7-6 and TRBJ2-7; TRBD2 might be the D (5 bases). V was shortened by 1 base and J by 7 bases, with 17 bases between the two germline ends. The CDR3 runs 15 residues. Germline V gene sequence: CDR1 SGHVS, CDR2 FNYEAQ. The CDR3 here is CASSLGTSPLEEQYF. As DNA, the CDR3 is TGTGCCAGCAGCTTAGGCACTAGTCCCCTAGAGGAGCAGTACTTC.

The J gene is TRBJ2-1, the V gene TRBV29-1; no clear D gene. Germline CDR1 reads SQVTM; CDR2 reads ANQGSEA. This CDR3 is 11 amino acids long. V was cut by 4 bases and J by 16 bases, with 17 bases left in between. The CDR3 reads CSVVLTGGGFF. CDR3 in DNA: TGCAGCGTTGTTTTAACGGGCGGCGGTTTCTTC.

This clone has only a few counts. The same CDR3 arises from other DNA sequences in this sample as well. This rearrangement joins TRBV7-9 to TRBJ1-1; D uncertain. The germline CDR1 and CDR2 sequences are SEHNR and FQNEAQ (reference sequence). This CDR3 is 13 amino acids long. Trimming took 1 base from V and 0 from J, leaving 3 bases between them. CDR3 sequence (DNA): TGTGCCAGCAGCTTAGAAGTGAACACTGAAGCTTTCTTT. This encodes CASSLEVNTEAFF.

This clone occurred a few times. The J gene is TRBJ2-5, the V gene TRBV9; 7 nucleotides match TRBD2. Germline CDR1 and CDR2: SGDLS and YYNGEE. Trimming removed 1 base from V and 1 base from J; junction bases left unmatched: 4. The CDR3 totals 15 residues. The CDR3 is CASSVSIAGQETQYF. CDR3 nucleotides: TGTGCCAGCAGCGTATCGATAGCGGGCCAAGAGACCCAGTACTTC.

This chain links TRBV9 with TRBJ2-3; TRBD2 matches 8 bases. Unmatched junction bases numbered 4, after V lost 4 bases and J lost 0 bases. CDR1 and CDR2 from the germline V gene are SGDLS and YYNGEE. The CDR3 spans 15 residues. As DNA, the CDR3 is TGTGCCAGCAGCCGCGGGGGGACTAGCACAGATACGCAGTATTTT. It encodes CASSRGGTSTDTQYF. Full variable domain (outside the CDR3, taken from reference TRBV9 and TRBJ2-3): DSGVTQTPKHLITATGQRVTLRCSPRSGDLSVYWYQQSLDQGLQFLIQYYNGEERAKGNILERFSAQQFPDLHSELNLSSLELGDSALYFCASSRGGTSTDTQYFGPGTRLTVL.

This clone was seen only a few times. This same CDR3 is encoded by further DNA sequences in the sample. The chain couples TRBV18 to TRBJ2-3, with TRBD1 as a possible D gene (6 bases). Germline CDR1 and CDR2: KGHSH and LQKENI. This CDR3 has 13 amino acids. V was trimmed by 1 base and J by 4 bases, leaving 6 bases between them. The CDR3 here is CASSPQGADTQYF. Here the CDR3 DNA reads TGTGCCAGCTCACCACAGGGGGCAGATACGCAGTATTTT.

V is TRBV2 and J is TRBJ2-1; D possibly matches TRBD1 or TRBD2 (5 bases each). From germline, CDR1 is SNHLY and CDR2 FYNNEI. The CDR3 covers 14 residues. V lost 4 bases, J lost 0 bases, and 7 bases lay in between. The CDR3 protein is CASSGDGSYNEQFF. In nucleotides, the CDR3 is TGTGCCAGCAGTGGGGACGGCTCCTACAATGAGCAGTTCTTC. The whole variable domain, remainder taken from reference TRBV2 and TRBJ2-1, is EPEVTQTPSHQVTQMGQEVILRCVPISNHLYFYWYRQILGQKVEFLVSFYNNEISEKSEIFDDQFSVERPDGSNFTLKIRSTKLEDSAMYFCASSGDGSYNEQFFGPGTRLTVL.

V is TRBV7-2 and J is TRBJ1-1; D is unclear. This CDR3 has 16 residues. CDR1 and CDR2 (germline): SGHTA, FQGNSA. V was trimmed by 1 base and J by 0 bases, leaving 12 bases between them. Here the CDR3 DNA reads TGTGCCAGCAGCTTAGTGTTCGGAGTCATGAACACTGAAGCTTTCTTT. It is translated as CASSLVFGVMNTEAFF. Full variable domain (missing parts from reference TRBV7-2 and TRBJ1-1): GAGVSQSPSNKVTEKGKDVELRCDPISGHTALYWYRQSLGQGLEFLIYFQGNSAPDKSGLPSDRFSAERTGGSVSTLTIQRTQQEDSAVYLCASSLVFGVMNTEAFFGQGTRLTVV.

V usage is TRBV4-1 and J usage is TRBJ2-7; no reliable D call. Trimming shortened V by 1 base and J by 10 bases, and 17 bases separated the two germline ends. This CDR3 has 14 residues. Looked up from germline, CDR1 is MGHRA and CDR2 is YSYEKL. The CDR3 sequence is CASSQAPLRRGQYF. The CDR3 nucleotides read TGCGCCAGCAGCCAAGCGCCCCTGCGAAGAGGTCAGTACTTC.

This clone has just a few counts. The V and J genes are TRBV18 and TRBJ2-4; D may be TRBD2 (6 bases). Germline CDR1 KGHSH, CDR2 LQKENI. V was clipped by 3 bases and J by 0 bases, with 15 bases between them. The CDR3 is 17 residues long. In DNA form, the CDR3 reads TGTGCCAGCTCACCCCTCCCTGGGACTCTAGCCAAAAACATTCAGTACTTC. Its protein product is CASSPLPGTLAKNIQYF.

This clone was recorded a few times. V is TRBV6-5 and J is TRBJ2-7; no reliable D call. Germline V CDR1 and CDR2: MNHEY, SVGAGI. The length of the CDR3 is 14 residues. Trimming shortened V by 0 bases and J by 2 bases, and 8 bases separated the two germline ends. CDR3 protein: CASSYSWNTYEQYF. The DNA of the CDR3 is TGTGCCAGCAGTTACTCCTGGAATACCTACGAGCAGTACTTC.

As for this clone: The same CDR3 is also encoded by other DNA sequences in this sample. This chain uses TRBV5-6 with TRBJ1-1, with D unresolved. CDR1 is SGHDT, CDR2 YYEEEE, per germline. The CDR3 length is 13 residues. V was clipped by 4 bases and J by 0 bases, with 7 bases between them. The CDR3 DNA follows: TGTGCCAGCAGCCGAACAGTGAACACTGAAGCTTTCTTT. Amino acids: CASSRTVNTEAFF.

The V gene is TRBV28, the J gene TRBJ1-5, with 9 bases identical to TRBD1. The CDR3 contains 17 residues. Trimming removed 2 bases from V and 4 bases from J; junction bases left unmatched: 9. CDR1 is MDHEN, CDR2 SYDVKM, per germline. CDR3 residues: CASSLVEGDRANQPQHF. The CDR3 nucleotides are TGTGCCAGCAGTTTAGTAGAAGGGGACAGGGCGAATCAGCCCCAGCATTTT. The whole variable domain, filled in from reference TRBV28 and TRBJ1-5, reads DVKVTQSSRYLVKRTGEKVFLECVQDMDHENMFWYRQDPGLGLRLIYFSYDVKMKEKGDIPEGYSVSREKKERFSLILESASTNQTSMYLCASSLVEGDRANQPQHFGDGTRLSIL.

This clone was seen only a few times. The genes are TRBV5-4 and TRBJ1-1, with D possibly being TRBD1 (6 bases). Trimming removed 4 bases from V and 1 base from J, with 14 bases in between. Germline assignment: CDR1 SGHNT and CDR2 YYREEE (reference sequence). The CDR3 has 15 amino acids. CDR3 region: CASSPPTGTNTEAFF. CDR3 DNA: TGTGCCAGCAGCCCACCTACAGGGACGAACACTGAAGCTTTCTTT.

This clone was found a few times. This sequence joins TRBV7-8 and TRBJ2-1; D not resolved. Germline assignment: CDR1 SGHVS and CDR2 FQNEAQ. The germline V and J ends were trimmed by 1 base and 7 bases, with 17 bases remaining between them. The CDR3 is made up of 16 amino acids. The CDR3 sequence: CASSLVFLAPGNEQFF. For the CDR3, the DNA is TGTGCCAGCAGCTTAGTTTTTTTGGCACCGGGTAATGAGCAGTTCTTC.

The chain uses TRBV2 and TRBJ2-7; tentative D call: TRBD2 (6 bases). Between the trimmed V and J ends, which lost 4 bases and 2 bases, there was a span of 18 bases. The CDR3 consists of 16 residues. The V gene's germline CDR1 is SNHLY and CDR2 FYNNEI. CDR3 in amino acids: CASSAIARDSAYEQYF. In DNA, the CDR3 is TGTGCCAGCAGTGCAATCGCCCGGGACTCCGCCTACGAGCAGTACTTC.